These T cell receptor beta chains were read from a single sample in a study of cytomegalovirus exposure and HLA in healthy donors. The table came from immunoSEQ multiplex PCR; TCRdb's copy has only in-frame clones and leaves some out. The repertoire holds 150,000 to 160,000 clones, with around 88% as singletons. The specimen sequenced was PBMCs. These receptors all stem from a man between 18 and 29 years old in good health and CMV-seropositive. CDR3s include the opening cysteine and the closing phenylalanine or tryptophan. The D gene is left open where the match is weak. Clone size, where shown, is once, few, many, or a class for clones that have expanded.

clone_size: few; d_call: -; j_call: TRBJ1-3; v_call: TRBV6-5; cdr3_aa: CASSFTGEGNTIYF; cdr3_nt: TGTGCCAGCAGTTTTACCGGGGAAGGAAACACCATATATTTT
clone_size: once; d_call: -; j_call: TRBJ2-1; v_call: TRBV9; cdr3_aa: CASSVDRSEQFF; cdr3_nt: TGTGCCAGCAGCGTAGACCGTAGTGAGCAGTTCTTC
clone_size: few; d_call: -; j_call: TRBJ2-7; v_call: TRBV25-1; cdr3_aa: CASSEYGRDEQYF; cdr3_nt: TGTGCCAGCAGTGAATATGGCAGGGACGAGCAGTACTTC
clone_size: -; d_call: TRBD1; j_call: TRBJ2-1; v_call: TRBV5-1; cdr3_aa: CASSLNRGNYNEQFF; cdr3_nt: TGCGCCAGCAGCTTGAACAGGGGGAACTACAATGAGCAGTTCTTC
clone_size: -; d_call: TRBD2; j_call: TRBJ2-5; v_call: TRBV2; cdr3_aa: CATKARAGGQETQYF; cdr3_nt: TGTGCCACCAAGGCTCGAGCGGGAGGGCAAGAGACCCAGTACTTC
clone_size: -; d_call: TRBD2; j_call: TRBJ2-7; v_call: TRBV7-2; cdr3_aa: CASSPSWGTRSNEQYF; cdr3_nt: TGTGCCAGCAGCCCCTCGTGGGGGACTAGGTCTAACGAGCAGTACTTC
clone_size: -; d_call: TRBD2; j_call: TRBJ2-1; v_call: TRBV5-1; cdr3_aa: CASSLPSGTVTEQFF; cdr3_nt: TGCGCCAGCAGCTTGCCGAGCGGGACGGTTACTGAGCAGTTCTTC
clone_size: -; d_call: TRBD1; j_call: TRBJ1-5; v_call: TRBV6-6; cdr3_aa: CASSYRGPNQPQHF; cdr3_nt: TGTGCCAGCAGTTACAGGGGGCCCAATCAGCCCCAGCATTTT
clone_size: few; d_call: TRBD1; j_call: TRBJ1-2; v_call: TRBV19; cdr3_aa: CASTPGTDYGYTF; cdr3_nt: TGTGCCAGTACCCCCGGGACAGACTATGGCTACACCTTC
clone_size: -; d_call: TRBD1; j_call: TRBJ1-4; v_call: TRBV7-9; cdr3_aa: CASSKGQTNEKLFF; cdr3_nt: TGTGCCAGCAGCAAGGGACAGACAAATGAAAAACTGTTTTTT
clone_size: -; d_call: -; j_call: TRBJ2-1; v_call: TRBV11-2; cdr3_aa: CASSLVGQPGNEQFF; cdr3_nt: TGTGCCAGCAGCTTAGTAGGACAGCCAGGGAATGAGCAGTTCTTC
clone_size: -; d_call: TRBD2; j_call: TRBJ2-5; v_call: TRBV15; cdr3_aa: CATSNKRTSGTETQYF; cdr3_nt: TGTGCCACCAGCAATAAAAGGACTAGCGGGACAGAGACCCAGTACTTC
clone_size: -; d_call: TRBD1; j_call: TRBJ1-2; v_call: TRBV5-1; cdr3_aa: CASSLSPGQDYGYTF; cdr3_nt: TGCGCCAGCAGCTTGTCCCCAGGACAGGACTATGGCTACACCTTC
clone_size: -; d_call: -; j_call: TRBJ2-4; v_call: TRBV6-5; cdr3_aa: CASSTSWAAKNIQYF; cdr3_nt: TGTGCCAGCAGTACCAGTTGGGCAGCCAAAAACATTCAGTACTTC
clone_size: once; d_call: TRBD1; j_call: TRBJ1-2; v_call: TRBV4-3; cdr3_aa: CASSQKRAGGVYGYTF; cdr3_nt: TGCGCCAGCAGCCAGAAAAGGGCAGGGGGTGTCTATGGCTACACCTTC
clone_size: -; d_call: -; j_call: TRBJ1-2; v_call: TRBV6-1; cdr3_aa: CASSDRVLGYTF; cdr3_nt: TGTGCCAGCAGTGACAGGGTTCTAGGCTACACCTTC
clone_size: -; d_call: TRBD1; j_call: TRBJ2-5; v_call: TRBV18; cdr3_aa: CASSLGQGGETQYF; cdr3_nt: TGTGCCAGCTCTCTCGGACAGGGGGGAGAGACCCAGTACTTC
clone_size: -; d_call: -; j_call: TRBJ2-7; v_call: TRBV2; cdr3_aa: CASSSAYEQYF; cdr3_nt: TGTGCCAGCAGTTCAGCGTACGAGCAGTACTTC
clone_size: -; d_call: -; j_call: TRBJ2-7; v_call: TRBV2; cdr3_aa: CASRGSGGPKYEQYF; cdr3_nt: TGTGCCAGCAGGGGGTCCGGGGGGCCGAAGTACGAGCAGTACTTC
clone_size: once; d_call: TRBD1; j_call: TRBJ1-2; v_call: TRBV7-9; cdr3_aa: CASRPTGEPNYGYTF; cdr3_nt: TGTGCCAGCAGGCCCACAGGGGAGCCTAACTATGGCTACACCTTC
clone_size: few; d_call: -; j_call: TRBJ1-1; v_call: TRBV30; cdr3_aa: CAWSVRGGMDTEAFF; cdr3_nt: TGTGCCTGGAGTGTACGAGGGGGTATGGACACTGAAGCTTTCTTT
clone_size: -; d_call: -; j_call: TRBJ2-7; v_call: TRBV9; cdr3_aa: CASSEGVGSYEQYF; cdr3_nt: TGTGCCAGCAGCGAGGGGGTAGGATCCTACGAGCAGTACTTC
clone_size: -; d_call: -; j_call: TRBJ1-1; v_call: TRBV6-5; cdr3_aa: CASSYSGTLNTEAFF; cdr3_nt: TGTGCCAGCAGTTACTCAGGGACTTTGAACACTGAAGCTTTCTTT
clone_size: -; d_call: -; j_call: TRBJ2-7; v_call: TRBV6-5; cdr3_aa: CASSWVRDSYEQYF; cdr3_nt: TGTGCCAGCAGTTGGGTCAGGGACTCCTACGAGCAGTACTTC
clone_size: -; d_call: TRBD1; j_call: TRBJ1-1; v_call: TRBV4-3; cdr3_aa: CASSQGPGGMNTEAFF; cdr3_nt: TGCGCCAGCAGCCAAGGGCCAGGGGGCATGAACACTGAAGCTTTCTTT
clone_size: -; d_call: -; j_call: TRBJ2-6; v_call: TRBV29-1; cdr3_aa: CSVRVGASSGANVLTF; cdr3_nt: TGCAGCGTGCGGGTGGGGGCCTCCTCTGGGGCCAACGTCCTGACTTTC
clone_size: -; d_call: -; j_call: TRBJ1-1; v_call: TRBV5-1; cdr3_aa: CASSLDIMTEAFF; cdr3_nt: TGCGCCAGCAGCTTGGATATTATGACTGAAGCTTTCTTT
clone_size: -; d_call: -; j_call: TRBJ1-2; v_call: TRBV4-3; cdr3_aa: CASSQDSPGRVGANYGYTF; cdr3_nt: TGCGCCAGCAGCCAAGATTCGCCTGGTCGGGTCGGAGCTAACTATGGCTACACCTTC
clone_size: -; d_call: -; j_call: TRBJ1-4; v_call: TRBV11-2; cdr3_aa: CASSLDSGHNEKLFF; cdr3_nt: TGTGCCAGCAGCTTAGACTCAGGTCATAATGAAAAACTGTTTTTT
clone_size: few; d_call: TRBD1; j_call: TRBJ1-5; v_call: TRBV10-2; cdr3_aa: CASSETGQGFLNQPQHF; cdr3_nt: TGCGCCAGCAGTGAGACAGGACAGGGGTTTTTGAATCAGCCCCAGCATTTT